This record covers a single T cell receptor (beta chain). What it recognizes is unknown. This sample is drawn from a study of T cell responses to AZD1222 COVID-19 vaccine. In the study overall: Pooling covered second doses at about 4 or about 12 weeks. Overall study results and limits: Two AZD1222 doses significantly raised spike-specific TCR breadth and depth over controls. Just 5 to 7 AZD1222 recipients were seropositive at baseline. Spike-spanning, vaccine-associated CD4 TCRs were dominant at 160-218 and 743-854.

Germline loops: CDR1 SNHLY, CDR2 FYNNEI. CDR3 length: 15 amino acids. Trimming shortened V by 2 bases and J by 7 bases, and 17 bases separated the two germline ends. Produced via immunoSEQ multiplex PCR; TCRdb's table is partial and in-frame only. The sample has roughly 120,000 clones, about 87% seen once. The sample consisted of peripheral blood, taken on day 0 of AZD1222 vaccination. This TCR derives from an adult in good health. The chain couples TRBV2 to TRBJ1-2, with a weak D call TRBD1 (5 bases). The CDR3 loop is CASSESGQPRGGYTF. DNA of the CDR3: TGTGCCAGCAGTGAATCGGGGCAGCCTCGGGGTGGCTACACCTTC.